This T cell receptor (beta chain) stems from a study of blood T cell repertoires in COVID-19 (dated by TCRdb to between 2020 and 2021). Background on the whole study: Samples from collaborators originated in the United States, Italy and Spain and spanned both the acute and convalescent phases of COVID-19. The prospective study material was composed of cDNA or gDNA derived from T cells, B-cell-depleted T cells, or PBMCs. Deeply sampled blood TCRbeta repertoires from subjects exposed to, actively infected with, or recovered from COVID-19 were included in the dataset. The repertoires were made available in a free public database intended to serve as a resource for research on the immune response to SARS-CoV-2. The samples were drawn from the first 160 participants of the ongoing ImmuneRACE study and from 950 to 1,500 subjects provided by 6 global collaborators. The sample metadata nearly always contained a de-identified subject ID, COVID-19 status, age in years and sex. Where available, HLA class I and class II types were obtained from metadata supplied by the sample provider rather than from assay-based typing. What the study reported, not specific to this receptor: How much clinical and demographic metadata was included differed by source and by participant, and the metadata was provided uncurated.

As to this clone: Its antigen is not yet known. No much larger clone is present one base from it, and per-base qualities are unavailable.

Each collaborating institution followed its own protocols to collect whole blood in K2EDTA tubes. For TCRbeta analysis, collaborator samples were shipped as frozen whole blood, as isolated PBMCs, or as DNA extracted from either sample type. TCRbeta CDR3 regions were amplified from genomic DNA using the immunoSEQ Assay, a bias-controlled multiplex PCR. In the source study's methods: Nucleated cell counts per sample were estimated from amplification of reference gene primers within the assay. To quantify the absolute abundance of each unique TCRbeta CDR3 rearrangement, sequence reads were collapsed and filtered. For each sample, productive Simpson clonality was calculated by taking the square root of Simpson's diversity index across productive rearrangements. TCRdb stores this immuneACCESS table with in-frame sequences only. Part of the clones is absent; in the studies checked, under half of the shortfall reflects unresolved V genes, and no reason is known for the rest. The V and J calls and clone size come from that table; D and trimming were worked out from the DNA. The sample table holds over 250,000 clones, of which almost 85% were seen once. The top ten clones comprise less than 6.5% of the sample.

The sequenced sample was peripheral blood. The TCR sequence derives from a man aged 50 to 60 with active or convalescent COVID-19.

The sequenced DNA is TGTGCCAGCAGTTACTCGGTGGCGGACTCCATCTATGGCTACACCTTC. It is translated as CASSYSVADSIYGYTF. The chain links TRBV6-5 with TRBJ1-2; confidence is insufficient to name the D gene. The germline V gene yields MNHEY for CDR1 and SVGAGI for CDR2. The CDR3 holds 16 amino acids from the cysteine to the phenylalanine. Just CDR3 DNA is preserved here, 48 bases in frame from base 1. V was cut back by 0 bases and J by 4 bases, leaving a gap of 15 bases between them.